Below, 26 T cell receptor beta chains from the same sample are listed, as sequenced in a study of blood T cell repertoires in COVID-19. Here immunoSEQ multiplex PCR was the method, and the copy in TCRdb shows in-frame clones only, minus some. In the table there are around 250,000 clones, approximately 82% of which are singletons. The sequencing sample was made of peripheral blood. Receptor source: a woman between 18 and 30 years old with acute or convalescent COVID-19.

This clone was seen just once. The chain joins TRBV20-1 to TRBJ2-7; 8 bases are a match to TRBD1. This CDR3 has 15 residues. The V gene's germline CDR1 is DFQATT and CDR2 SNEGSKA (reference sequence). V gave up 3 bases and J gave up 0 bases; unmatched junction bases: 7. The CDR3 here is CSASPPGQVSYEQYF. The CDR3 DNA reads TGCAGTGCTAGTCCCCCGGGACAGGTCTCCTACGAGCAGTACTTC.

In its sample, this clone was seen once. The chain couples TRBV7-2 to TRBJ2-5; D not resolved. The length of the CDR3 is 15 residues. CDR1 and CDR2 (germline): SGHTA, FQGNSA. V lost 5 bases, J lost 1 base, and 14 bases lay in between. The CDR3 DNA sequence: TGTGCCAGCAGCCCACGCGGCCGGAGCCAAGAGACCCAGTACTTC. It translates to CASSPRGRSQETQYF.

The rearrangement joins TRBV7-2 to TRBJ2-2; 8 positions agree with TRBD1. The CDR3 extends over 16 amino acids. Unmatched junction bases numbered 8, after V lost 5 bases and J lost 3 bases. The V gene's germline CDR1 is SGHTA and CDR2 FQGNSA. This CDR3 is CASSARQGIYTGELFF. CDR3 bases: TGTGCCAGCAGCGCCAGACAGGGGATATACACCGGGGAGCTGTTTTTT.

For this clone: At one of its ends the junction is not consistent with the germline gene, which may arise from a read error. The chain has TRBV7-7 and TRBJ2-1; the match to TRBD1 covers 9 bases. The germline V gene encodes CDR1 SSHAT and CDR2 FNYEAQ (reference sequence). This CDR3 region has 16 residues. The CDR3 reads CASSLVPGQGYNEQFF. The DNA for the CDR3 is TGTGCTAGCAGCTTAGTTCCGGGACAGGGTTACAATGAGCAGTTCTTC.

The genes are TRBV11-2 and TRBJ2-1; 12 bases map to TRBD2. With 4 bases clipped from V and 4 bases from J, the junction kept 11 bases outside the gene matches. CDR1 and CDR2 from the germline V gene are SGHAT and FQNNGV. This CDR3 comprises 18 residues. CDR3 bases: TGTGCCAGCAGCTCCCCTACGGGGACTAGCGGGCTTTACAATGAGCAGTTCTTC. Translated: CASSSPTGTSGLYNEQFF.

The J gene is TRBJ2-7, the V gene TRBV18; D is unclear. This CDR3 spans 14 amino acids. Trimming shortened V by 6 bases and J by 0 bases, and 12 bases separated the two germline ends. CDR1 is KGHSH, CDR2 LQKENI, per germline. CDR3 sequence reads: CASSRLPSSYEQYF. Here the CDR3 DNA reads TGTGCCAGCTCCCGACTCCCGAGCTCCTACGAGCAGTACTTC.

A single count supports this clone. This rearrangement joins TRBV5-5 to TRBJ2-1; possible D gene TRBD1, 6 bases. V lost 0 bases and J lost 0, with 13 bases in between. This CDR3 has 17 amino acids. Germline V gene sequence: CDR1 SGHKS, CDR2 YYEKEE (reference sequence). CDR3: CASSLASGGSSYNEQFF. Written as DNA, the CDR3 is TGTGCCAGCAGCTTGGCCAGTGGGGGCAGCTCCTACAATGAGCAGTTCTTC.

The rearrangement uses TRBV6-2 or TRBV6-3 and TRBJ1-5, with a tentative D call TRBD1 (6 bases). Germline-derived CDR1 and CDR2 are MNHEY and SVGEGT. V shed 4 bases and J shed 7 bases, with 20 bases lying between them. This CDR3 spans 16 amino acids. The CDR3 is CASSLIGRGGRQPQHF. The CDR3 DNA reads TGTGCCAGCAGTTTAATAGGCCGGGGGGGCCGGCAGCCCCAGCATTTT.

The rearrangement joins TRBV11-3 to TRBJ1-1; no firm D call. The CDR3 runs to 13 residues. CDR1 and CDR2 (germline): SGHNT, YENEEA. Trimming took 5 bases from V and 5 from J, leaving 12 bases between them. CDR3 sequence: CASSAHPRTEAFF. DNA of the CDR3: TGTGCCAGCAGCGCCCACCCTCGGACTGAAGCTTTCTTT.

The V call is TRBV30, the J call TRBJ2-3; no clear D gene. V was shortened by 0 bases and J by 7 bases, with 8 bases between the two germline ends. CDR3 size: 12 residues. Germline CDR1 and CDR2: GTSNPN and SVGIG (reference sequence). The DNA of the CDR3 is TGTGCCTGGAGTGTGAGTTTGTATACGCAGTATTTT. Its translation is CAWSVSLYTQYF. The full variable domain, its missing parts supplied by reference TRBV30 and TRBJ2-3, is SQTIHQWPATLVQPVGSPLSLECTVEGTSNPNLYWYRQAAGRGLQLLFYSVGIGQISSEVPQNLSASRPQDRQFILSSKKLLLSDSGFYLCAWSVSLYTQYFGPGTRLTVL.

The genes are TRBV30 and TRBJ2-4, with a possible D match to TRBD2 (6 bases). This CDR3 is built from 14 residues. In germline, CDR1 is GTSNPN, CDR2 SVGIG (reference sequence). Trimming removed 8 bases from V and 0 bases from J, with 14 bases in between. Here the CDR3 reads CAGGLHKAKNIQYF. The CDR3 coding sequence is TGTGCCGGGGGACTCCACAAAGCCAAAAACATTCAGTACTTC. Full variable domain (outside the CDR3, taken from reference TRBV30 and TRBJ2-4): SQTIHQWPATLVQPVGSPLSLECTVEGTSNPNLYWYRQAAGRGLQLLFYSVGIGQISSEVPQNLSASRPQDRQFILSSKKLLLSDSGFYLCAGGLHKAKNIQYFGAGTRLSVL.

This chain uses TRBV19 with TRBJ2-7, with 12 bases that match TRBD2. CDR3 length equals 14 residues. V shed 5 bases and J 6 bases; nucleotides not matched to a gene: 5. Looked up from germline, CDR1 is LNHDA and CDR2 is SQIVND (reference sequence). CDR3 residues: CASSPLAGGSEQYF. CDR3 bases: TGTGCCAGTAGTCCCCTAGCGGGAGGGAGCGAGCAGTACTTC.

The rearrangement links TRBV5-1 to TRBJ2-1, with TRBD2 matching over 14 bases. Per the germline V gene, CDR1 is SGHRS and CDR2 is YFSETQ. The ends lost 3 bases at V and 4 bases at J; junction bases unmatched: 12. The CDR3 totals 19 residues. The CDR3 nucleotides are TGCGCCAGCAGCTACGCCCCGGGACTAGCGGGAGCGCAATACAATGAGCAGTTCTTC. Its protein is CASSYAPGLAGAQYNEQFF.

The J gene is TRBJ2-7, the V gene TRBV18; 10 bases match TRBD1. This CDR3 has 15 amino acids. Germline V lookup: CDR1 KGHSH, CDR2 LQKENI. With V trimmed by 3 bases and J by 2 bases, 4 bases remained unmatched. The CDR3 nucleotides read TGTGCCAGCTCACCCCAGGACAGGGGGGCCTACGAGCAGTACTTC. Its protein is CASSPQDRGAYEQYF.

The chain uses TRBV3-1 (or the pseudogene TRBV3-2) and TRBJ2-1, with TRBD2 identical over 8 bases. V was pared by 2 bases and J by 4 bases, with 1 base of the junction left unmatched. The germline gives CDR1 LGHDT, CDR2 YNNKEL (reference sequence). The CDR3 contains 14 residues. CDR3 sequence: CASSQIAGYNEQFF. CDR3 DNA: TGTGCCAGCAGCCAAATAGCGGGGTACAATGAGCAGTTCTTC.

The J gene is TRBJ2-3, the V gene TRBV24-1; D ambiguous. The CDR3 contains 11 residues. From germline, CDR1 is KGHDR and CDR2 SFDVKD. Deletions cut 5 bases from V and 3 bases from J, with 2 bases between. DNA for the CDR3: TGTGCCACCAGTGCGACAGATACGCAGTATTTT. Translated: CATSATDTQYF.

This clone was recorded only once. The chain links TRBV6-5 to TRBJ2-7; unclear D gene. Trimming left V 6 bases short and J 3 bases short, with 12 bases between. CDR1 and CDR2 (germline): MNHEY, SVGAGI. CDR3 length: 13 residues. The chain's CDR3 is CASRVTIDYEQYF. CDR3 bases: TGTGCCAGCAGGGTGACAATCGACTACGAGCAGTACTTC.

The chain couples TRBV9 to TRBJ2-6, with TRBD1 matching 7 bases. The CDR3 extends over 18 amino acids. Per germline, CDR1 SGDLS and CDR2 YYNGEE. After removal of 3 bases from V and 2 bases from J, the junction contained 11 bases not matched to a gene. The CDR3 protein is CASSANQDRRTGANVLTF. DNA of the CDR3: TGTGCCAGCAGCGCCAACCAGGACAGGCGCACTGGGGCCAACGTCCTGACTTTC. Full variable domain (rest looked up from reference TRBV9 and TRBJ2-6): DSGVTQTPKHLITATGQRVTLRCSPRSGDLSVYWYQQSLDQGLQFLIQYYNGEERAKGNILERFSAQQFPDLHSELNLSSLELGDSALYFCASSANQDRRTGANVLTFGAGSRLTVL.

V and J are TRBV28 and TRBJ2-1; 11 bases are a match to TRBD2. V was clipped by 7 bases and J by 6 bases; unmatched bases: 20. The CDR3 sequence is 19 residues long. CDR1 and CDR2 from the germline V gene are MDHEN and SYDVKM. CDR3 residues: CASTTTRLAGGWRGNEQFF. The CDR3 bases are TGTGCCAGCACCACAACGAGGCTAGCGGGGGGATGGAGGGGCAATGAGCAGTTCTTC.

J is TRBJ1-5 and V is TRBV27; a possible D gene is TRBD1 (6 bases). V gave up 4 bases and J gave up 7 bases, with 11 bases separating them. The CDR3 contains 13 residues. The V gene's germline CDR1 is MNHEY and CDR2 SMNVEV (reference sequence). The CDR3 coding sequence is TGTGCCAGCAGTTCTACCAGGGGCCAGCCCCAGCATTTT. The encoded protein is CASSSTRGQPQHF.

This chain uses TRBV6-6 with TRBJ2-3; 7 nucleotides agree with TRBD1. The junction had 3 bases not matched to a gene; V was cut back by 2 bases and J by 1 base. The V gene's germline CDR1 is MNHNY and CDR2 SVGAGI (reference sequence). The CDR3 sequence is 15 residues long. This CDR3 reads CASSYKGARTDTQYF. The CDR3 DNA follows: TGTGCCAGCAGTTACAAGGGGGCTCGCACAGATACGCAGTATTTT.

The gene calls are TRBV6-5 and TRBJ2-4; unclear D gene. Per the germline V gene, CDR1 is MNHEY and CDR2 is SVGAGI. V gave up 0 bases and J gave up 4 bases, with 4 bases separating them. The CDR3 is 13 amino acids. CDR3 amino acids: CASSYSPKNIQYF. The CDR3 nucleotides are TGTGCCAGCAGTTACTCCCCTAAAAACATTCAGTACTTC.

Concerning this clone itself: One end of the junction varies from germline; a read error may be responsible. The chain couples TRBV7-7 to TRBJ1-4, with 9 bases matching TRBD1. CDR1 is SSHAT, CDR2 FNYEAQ, per germline (reference sequence). The CDR3 contains 14 residues. In DNA form, the CDR3 reads TGTGCTAGCAGGGGGAACAGGGGGCATGAAAAACTGTTTTTT. This codes for CASRGNRGHEKLFF.

The chain combines TRBV5-1 with TRBJ2-5; TRBD2 matches at 12 bases. This CDR3 region has 16 residues. Germline CDR1 SGHRS, CDR2 YFSETQ. V lost 7 bases and J lost 2; bases outside the gene matches: 9. The CDR3 here is CASSTSGGLGQETQYF. CDR3 DNA sequence: TGCGCCAGCTCTACTAGCGGGGGGCTGGGGCAAGAGACCCAGTACTTC.

The chain uses TRBV6-2 or TRBV6-3 and TRBJ1-3, with D tentatively TRBD1 (5 bases). Germline V gene data show CDR1 as MNHEY and CDR2 as SVGEGT. The V and J ends lost 2 bases and 0 bases respectively, with 20 bases between them. The CDR3 contains 19 residues. The CDR3, as DNA: TGTGCCAGCAGTTACCACCCAGGGTTTGCTACATCCTCTGGAAACACCATATATTTT. This gives the protein CASSYHPGFATSSGNTIYF.

This chain connects TRBV4-1 to TRBJ1-1; the match to TRBD1 covers 7 bases. CDR3 length: 17 residues. Germline V lookup: CDR1 MGHRA, CDR2 YSYEKL. V was clipped by 4 bases and J by 1 base; unmatched bases: 12. Here the CDR3 DNA reads TGCGCCAGCAGCCTACTTGAACCGGGACAGAGGAACACTGAAGCTTTCTTT. It encodes CASSLLEPGQRNTEAFF.